This passage covers 25 T cell receptor beta chains from one sample sequenced in a study of T cells in Graves' hyperthyroidism and ophthalmopathy (dated by TCRdb to between 2019 and 2020). The protocol used for the library was multiplex PCR. The sequencing machine was an Illumina HiSeq 2000. The TCR beta CDR3 regions were amplified from the RNA transcripts. The TCR CDR3 was subjected to a first round of RT-PCR using the HTBI primer set and the Qiagen OneStep RT-PCR kit. TCRdb cleaned the public reads at Q25 with fastp, built clones with MiXCR and kept in-frame beta chains. Each entry merges the rows of one CDR3 protein and shows their most common DNA and genes. In all, the sample holds about 520,000 distinct CDR3 sequences, and less than 25% of those were seen once. 10% to 12% of the sample comes from the top ten. Sequencing input: blood. The receptor source for this set is a woman aged 25 to 39 with Graves' ophthalmopathy.

The V and J genes are TRBV6-5 and TRBJ2-7; 11 bases agree with TRBD1. V was pared by 2 bases and J by 4 bases, with 4 bases of the junction left unmatched. Germline CDR1 is MNHEY and CDR2 is SVGAGI. This CDR3 contains 15 residues. The CDR3 loop reads CASSYLGQGAYEQYF. The CDR3 coding sequence is TGTGCCAGCAGTTACCTTGGACAGGGGGCGTACGAGCAGTACTTC.

This clonotype was detected ten times or more. J is TRBJ1-2 and V is TRBV27; 9 nucleotides match TRBD1. The CDR3 is 13 residues long. Germline CDR1 MNHEY, CDR2 SMNVEV (reference sequence). V was pared by 10 bases and J by 6 bases, with 9 bases of the junction left unmatched. This chain's CDR3 is CATWTGVTDGYTF. The CDR3 region has the DNA TGTGCCACCTGGACAGGGGTCACGGATGGCTACACCTTC.

The chain joins TRBV6-5 to TRBJ2-6; D not certain. CDR1 and CDR2 (germline): MNHEY, SVGAGI. This CDR3 region has 17 residues. Trimming shortened V by 1 base and J by 1 base, and 11 bases separated the two germline ends. The CDR3 DNA reads as TGTGCCAGCAGTTACTATGGTCGGAAATCTGGGGCCAACGTCCTGACTTTC. The encoded protein is CASSYYGRKSGANVLTF.

The rearrangement links TRBV5-1 to TRBJ2-7; 12 bases fit TRBD2. The CDR3 has 15 residues. Germline V gene data show CDR1 as SGHRS and CDR2 as YFSETQ. The V gene end was trimmed by 4 bases and the J gene end by 4 bases; junction bases not matched to a gene: 6. The CDR3 sequence: CASSPWTSGVYEQYF. CDR3 DNA: TGCGCCAGCAGCCCCTGGACTAGCGGGGTGTACGAGCAGTACTTC.

This clonotype has ten or more counts. The chain employs TRBV28 and TRBJ1-2; D not certain. Trimming took off 5 bases at V and 1 base at J, with 5 bases between the two ends. Germline loops: CDR1 MDHEN, CDR2 SYDVKM. The CDR3 is 12 amino acids. The CDR3 DNA reads as TGTGCCAGCAGTAGATATAACTATGGCTACACCTTC. Amino acid sequence: CASSRYNYGYTF.

This clonotype was observed many times. The CDR3 DNA follows: TGTGCCAGCAGTCCGTTGGACAGGGAGGAGGCCGGGGAGCTGTTTTTT. Translating it yields CASSPLDREEAGELFF. The chain joins TRBV12-3 or TRBV12-4 to TRBJ2-2, with 8 bases lining up with TRBD1. Unmatched junction bases numbered 11, after V lost 5 bases and J lost 6 bases. This CDR3 is 16 amino acids long.

This clonotype was recorded many times. The chain joins TRBV3-1 to TRBJ1-2; 7 bases line up with TRBD1. Germline V gene sequence: CDR1 LGHDT, CDR2 YNNKEL (reference sequence). This CDR3 has 14 residues. V lost 6 bases to trimming and J lost 4 bases; unmatched junction nucleotides: 8. The CDR3 protein is CASSIRGGAYGYTF. CDR3 DNA sequence: TGTGCCAGCAGTATCAGGGGGGGTGCCTATGGCTACACCTTC.

The chain employs TRBV27 and TRBJ1-6; TRBD1 matches at 9 bases. The CDR3 has 15 residues. The germline gives CDR1 MNHEY, CDR2 SMNVEV (reference sequence). V was pared by 4 bases and J by 6 bases, with 4 bases of the junction left unmatched. The CDR3 sequence is CASSYTGGGNSPLHF. CDR3 nucleotides: TGTGCCAGCAGTTACACAGGGGGCGGTAATTCACCCCTCCACTTT.

This clonotype was picked up a small number of times. This chain connects TRBV4-1 to TRBJ1-1; D is unresolved. CDR3 size: 14 residues. The germline V and J ends were trimmed by 4 bases and 6 bases, with 15 bases remaining between them. CDR1 and CDR2 from the germline V gene are MGHRA and YSYEKL. CDR3 in amino acids: CASSLGGVGSEAFF. CDR3 coding DNA: TGCGCCAGCAGCCTCGGTGGGGTCGGTTCTGAAGCTTTCTTT.

This clonotype was counted ten times or more. This chain joins TRBV12-3 or TRBV12-4 and TRBJ1-2; 12 positions agree with TRBD1. Trimming cost V 3 bases and J 1 base; bases outside gene matches: 15. The CDR3 contains 20 residues. CDR3 region: CASSFWRSRDRGHSNYGYTF. CDR3 bases: TGTGCCAGCAGTTTTTGGAGGTCAAGGGACAGGGGGCATAGTAACTATGGCTACACCTTC.

This clonotype has at least ten counts. V gene TRBV7-9 combines with J gene TRBJ2-5; unclear D gene. The CDR3 totals 17 residues. V shed 0 bases and J shed 5 bases, with 19 bases lying between them. Germline-derived CDR1 and CDR2 are SEHNR and FQNEAQ (reference sequence). This CDR3 is CASSLALGSSRAETQYF. DNA for the CDR3: TGTGCCAGCAGCTTAGCGTTGGGCTCCTCCCGGGCGGAGACCCAGTACTTC.

The V and J genes are TRBV20-1 and TRBJ1-2, with D unclear. Trimming left V 1 base short and J 4 bases short, with 7 bases between. The CDR3 totals 12 residues. The germline CDR1 and CDR2 sequences are DFQATT and SNEGSKA (reference sequence). DNA of the CDR3: TGCAGTGCTAGAGCCCCTTTCTATGGCTACACCTTC. It translates to CSARAPFYGYTF.

This clonotype was recorded at least ten times. Written as DNA, the CDR3 is TGCAGCGTTGTTGGGGGGCTGGACTATGGCTACACCTTC. Its translation: CSVVGGLDYGYTF. The rearrangement links TRBV29-1 to TRBJ1-2; weak D call: TRBD1 (6 bases). Germline values: CDR1 SQVTM, CDR2 ANQGSEA. The CDR3 spans 13 residues. Trimming shortened V by 4 bases and J by 3 bases, and 12 bases separated the two germline ends.

This clonotype was recorded at least ten times. The gene calls are TRBV2 and TRBJ1-1; 8 bases are shared with TRBD1. This CDR3 spans 15 amino acids. Germline CDR1 reads SNHLY; CDR2 reads FYNNEI. After removal of 3 bases from V and 2 bases from J, the junction contained 5 bases not matched to a gene. CDR3 coding DNA: TGTGCCAGCAGTGATGGGGACAGGCCAAACACTGAAGCTTTCTTT. Amino acids: CASSDGDRPNTEAFF.

In this sample, this clonotype turned up many times. V and J are TRBV5-6 and TRBJ2-7; unclear D gene. The CDR3 contains 16 residues. CDR1 is SGHDT and CDR2 is YYEEEE in the germline V gene. Trimming pared 0 bases from V and 2 bases from J, leaving 15 bases between. CDR3 sequence reads: CASSLGSRVWTYEQYF. The CDR3 DNA follows: TGTGCCAGCAGCTTGGGGTCCCGGGTGTGGACCTACGAGCAGTACTTC. Variable domain in full (rest from reference TRBV5-6 and TRBJ2-7): DAGVTQSPTHLIKTRGQQVTLRCSPKSGHDTVSWYQQALGQGPQFIFQYYEEEERQRGNFPDRFSGHQFPNYSSELNVNALLLGDSALYLCASSLGSRVWTYEQYFGPGTRLTVT.

This clonotype was counted a few times. Germline is not matched at one junction end, which may reflect a read error. The J gene is TRBJ2-5, the V gene TRBV4-1, with D possibly being TRBD2 (6 bases). Germline CDR1 MGHRA, CDR2 YSYEKL. The CDR3 has 20 amino acids. The CDR3: CVSSQDLHDAGRRPQETQYF. The CDR3 nucleotides read TGCGTCAGCAGCCAAGATCTCCACGATGCGGGACGGAGGCCTCAAGAGACCCAGTACTTC.

This clonotype has a count of ten or more. The CDR3 loop reads CASIQDPGNTIYF. CDR3 coding DNA: TGTGCCAGTATACAGGACCCCGGGAACACCATATATTTT. The rearrangement uses TRBV19 and TRBJ1-3; perhaps TRBD1 as D (5 bases). Germline V gives CDR1 LNHDA, CDR2 SQIVND (reference sequence). Trimming removed 7 bases at V and 7 bases at J, with 14 bases between. This CDR3 region has 13 residues.

The chain combines TRBV11-2 with TRBJ2-3; 9 nucleotides line up with TRBD2. The CDR3 totals 16 residues. CDR1 and CDR2 from the germline V gene are SGHAT and FQNNGV. V shed 4 bases, J shed 0 bases, and the junction held 5 bases outside the gene matches. Here the CDR3 reads CASSSLAGLSTDTQYF. The CDR3 region has the DNA TGTGCCAGCAGCTCCCTAGCGGGGCTGAGCACAGATACGCAGTATTTT.

This clonotype was observed at least ten times. The V call is TRBV7-2, the J call TRBJ1-2, with D perhaps TRBD1 (6 bases). V gave up 7 bases and J gave up 5 bases, with 17 bases separating them. The CDR3 totals 14 residues. CDR1 and CDR2 from the germline V gene are SGHTA and FQGNSA. CDR3 DNA: TGTGCCAGCATCATGGAGGGGGGGGCTTATGGCTACACCTTC. This codes for CASIMEGGAYGYTF. Filled out from reference TRBV7-2 and TRBJ1-2, the complete variable domain reads GAGVSQSPSNKVTEKGKDVELRCDPISGHTALYWYRQSLGQGLEFLIYFQGNSAPDKSGLPSDRFSAERTGGSVSTLTIQRTQQEDSAVYLCASIMEGGAYGYTFGSGTRLTVV.

CDR3 protein: CASSIGGFIGYTF. In nucleotides, the CDR3 is TGTGCCAGCAGTATAGGGGGGTTTATTGGCTACACCTTC. The chain carries TRBV12-3 or TRBV12-4 and TRBJ1-2, with D maybe TRBD1 (6 bases). There are 13 residues in the CDR3. V lost 5 bases, J lost 7 bases, and 14 bases lay in between.

The chain recombines TRBV29-1 with TRBJ1-2; tentative D call: TRBD1 (5 bases). Germline V gene sequence: CDR1 SQVTM, CDR2 ANQGSEA. The CDR3 is made up of 15 amino acids. The germline V and J ends were trimmed by 0 bases and 4 bases, with 15 bases remaining between them. CDR3: CSVEDIWTPTYGYTF. CDR3 bases: TGCAGCGTTGAAGATATATGGACACCGACCTATGGCTACACCTTC.

This clonotype was seen at least ten times. The V and J genes are TRBV4-2 and TRBJ1-2; D gene uncertain. The V end lost 0 bases, the J end lost 7 bases, and 9 bases lay between the germline ends. This CDR3 region has 13 residues. The V gene's germline CDR1 is LGHNA and CDR2 YNFKEQ. The CDR3 DNA reads TGTGCCAGCAGCCAAGAGACGCAGGCTGGCTACACCTTC. Amino acid sequence: CASSQETQAGYTF.

This clonotype was counted ten times or more. The chain links TRBV11-2 to TRBJ2-5; perhaps D is TRBD1 or TRBD2 (5 bases each). V gave up 8 bases and J gave up 2 bases, with 6 bases separating them. The germline V gene has CDR1 SGHAT and CDR2 FQNNGV. The CDR3 sequence is 11 residues long. Here the CDR3 DNA reads TGTGCCAGCGGGGGTCAAGAGACCCAGTACTTC. Translation: CASGGQETQYF. Filled out from reference TRBV11-2 and TRBJ2-5, the complete variable domain reads EAGVAQSPRYKIIEKRQSVAFWCNPISGHATLYWYQQILGQGPKLLIQFQNNGVVDDSQLPKDRFSAERLKGVDSTLKIQPAKLEDSAVYLCASGGQETQYFGPGTRLLVL.

In this sample, this clonotype turned up many times. The chain recombines TRBV7-2 with TRBJ2-5; no definite D call. Trimming removed 1 base at V and 4 bases at J, with 10 bases between. The CDR3 length is 14 residues. The V gene's germline CDR1 is SGHTA and CDR2 FQGNSA. CDR3 nucleotide sequence: TGTGCCAGCAGCTTAGATCAGGCCCCAGAGACCCAGTACTTC. Protein sequence: CASSLDQAPETQYF.

This clonotype was seen many times. The rearrangement joins TRBV5-1 to TRBJ1-1; TRBD1 matches 7 bases. This CDR3 region has 15 residues. Trimming at V came to 5 bases and at J to 3 bases, leaving 10 bases not matched to a gene. CDR1 is SGHRS, CDR2 YFSETQ, per germline. CDR3 DNA: TGCGCCAGCAGAGATGACAGGGTCGGATACACTGAAGCTTTCTTT. Translated, it gives CASRDDRVGYTEAFF.